This TCR beta chain stems from a study of Graves' ophthalmopathy and Graves' hyperthyroidism (dated 2018 in TCRdb). With regard to the full study: A patient counted as having stable hyperthyroidism if there was no progression to ophthalmopathy within 18 months of follow-up. An independent validation cohort was composed of approximately 18 hyperthyroidism patients and about 17 patients who later progressed from hyperthyroidism to ophthalmopathy. A discovery set of 100 or so patients (around 44 ophthalmopathy, 55 to 65 stable hyperthyroidism) was enrolled to explore V-J signatures distinguishing ophthalmopathy from hyperthyroidism. Following sampling, methimazole starting at 30 mg daily was administered to hyperthyroidism patients, and high-dose intravenous methylprednisolone was administered to ophthalmopathy patients. In 6 or 7 hyperthyroidism patients, T-cell repertoires of thyroid tissue and blood were compared. The study used signatures of the TCR beta repertoire to tell Graves' ophthalmopathy apart from Graves' hyperthyroidism and to predict which patients would progress to ophthalmopathy. In total, over 130 blood samples were TCR-sequenced: 43 ophthalmopathy, some 72 hyperthyroidism and around 17 hyperthyroidism-to-ophthalmopathy patients.

Findings and caveats that apply to the study as a whole: Sample size was not statistically predetermined, and group allocation was not concealed from the investigators. In validation, the model predicted ophthalmopathy progression with about 70% sensitivity and approximately 78% specificity; some 13 predicted patients were CT-confirmed with GO in a median of approximately 6.2 months. Most expanded thyroid clonotypes with frequency above 0.001 were also detected in blood, suggesting blood repertoires may reflect the thyroid immune response. In cross-validation, the 13-signature model distinguished ophthalmopathy from stable hyperthyroidism with about 89% sensitivity and 81.08% specificity, while in the test set the corresponding values were roughly 80% and 75%.

V drops 0 bases and J drops 6 bases, leaving 10 bases in between. Sequences KGHDR (CDR1) and SFDVKD (CDR2) are obtained from the germline V gene. Its CDR3 holds 15 amino acids, cysteine through phenylalanine. Just CDR3 DNA is preserved here, 45 bases in frame from base 1. Hyperthyroidism patients were newly diagnosed, were aged 18 to 65 years, and had a disease duration under 2 months. Patients with other autoimmune diseases, uncontrolled infections, pregnancy or lactation were excluded. Clinical symptoms, serum thyroxine, TRAb, thyroid ultrasound and orbital computed tomography were used for diagnosis. Total RNA was extracted using Trizol reagent, and RNA quality was checked on an Agilent 2100 Bioanalyzer. For repertoire sequencing, TCR beta CDR3 regions were amplified from RNA transcripts. The first round was an RT-PCR using HTBI primers with the Qiagen OneStep RT-PCR kit, and this first round was followed by a second-round multiplex PCR, then size selection and purification. Libraries were sequenced paired-end with 100 bp reads on an Illumina HiSeq2000. In the authors' own workflow: Reads were processed with SOAPnuke, discarding reads with adapters, uncalled bases, mean Phred below 15, or no exact constant-primer or identifier match. High-quality paired reads were merged with COPE v1.2.5. Each unique nucleotide sequence was defined as a clonotype, and clonotypes were aligned to IMGT TRB V, D and J references with MiTCR v1.1. The analysis was limited to V-J combinations with a frequency above 0.0001, which together covered around 99% of the repertoires. A TCR clonal expansion and chaos score per V-J combination was defined as the ratio of F50 clonal expansion to chaos observed in the TCRdist matrix. Welch's t-statistics and random forest were used to reduce features to about 14 V-J combinations, which were fed into a naive Bayes classifier. The similarity between thyroid and blood repertoires was quantified using the Morisita-Horn index. Starting from the raw public reads, TCRdb applied fastp trimming at Q25, assembled clones with MiXCR and retained in-frame beta chains. One record per CDR3 amino acid sequence lists the most common genes and DNA. The V and J calls were not made by the authors but by TCRdb's processing. The sample includes 1 million to 1.3 million distinct CDR3 sequences, with 35% to 40% observed a single time. Roughly 10% of the sample is held by the ten biggest clonotypes.

This clonotype was recorded many times. Its binding antigen is unknown. Base qualities were left out, and no much larger clone turns up one base away. The sequence was collected from an adult man with Graves' hyperthyroidism. Sequencing was performed on peripheral blood or thyroid tissue (not recorded which). The sequence links TRBV24-1 to TRBJ2-2; matching of 5 bases hints at TRBD2 as the D gene. For the CDR3, the sequence is CATSDLGLAPGELFF. The sequenced DNA: TGTGCCACCAGTGATTTGGGTCTAGCTCCCGGGGAGCTGTTTTTT.